Each of the 20 T cell receptor beta chains below was sequenced from the same sample in a study of CD8+ T cells in alopecia areata. Documented treatment: oral pan-JAK inhibitor, 5-10 mg twice daily. Extraction of RNA preceded its reverse transcription into cDNA, which served as the sequencing template. Clones were sequenced by immunoSEQ multiplex PCR, and TCRdb holds only the in-frame ones, with some missing. There are around 150,000 clones in the sample; roughly 60% occur only once, and around 14% lies in the top ten. The sequences come from CD4+ T cells sorted from blood, collected at week 24, from a patient treated with tofacitinib. The receptors were sampled from a human donor with alopecia areata.

The rearrangement joins TRBV27 to TRBJ2-4; weak D call: TRBD2 (6 bases). Germline V gene data show CDR1 as MNHEY and CDR2 as SMNVEV (reference sequence). V lost 5 bases to trimming and J lost 6 bases, with 20 bases between them. The CDR3 sequence is 16 residues long. CDR3 DNA: TGTGCCAGCAGTCCTCGGGAGAGGGAGCGTGGAAACATTCAGTACTTC. Amino acid sequence: CASSPRERERGNIQYF.

The J gene is TRBJ1-1, the V gene TRBV2; D gene ambiguous. Germline V gives CDR1 SNHLY, CDR2 FYNNEI. The CDR3 length is 14 residues. V was cut by 1 base and J by 5 bases, with 11 bases left in between. CDR3 protein: CASSEGSLGTEAFF. The CDR3 DNA sequence: TGTGCCAGCAGTGAAGGCAGCCTCGGGACTGAAGCTTTCTTT.

The chain is built from TRBV30 and TRBJ2-3; D not resolved. CDR3 length equals 12 residues. Germline V CDR1 and CDR2: GTSNPN, SVGIG (reference sequence). V lost 2 bases to trimming and J lost 3 bases, with 6 bases between them. The CDR3 here is CAWSRKTDTQYF. The DNA of the CDR3 is TGTGCCTGGAGTCGAAAAACAGATACGCAGTATTTT.

This rearrangement joins TRBV10-3 to TRBJ1-6; TRBD1 aligns across 7 bases. The CDR3 contains 15 residues. CDR1 is ENHRY, CDR2 SYGVKD, per germline. The V segment lost 0 bases and the J segment 7 bases; nucleotides outside the gene matches: 3. The CDR3 nucleotides read TGTGCCATCAGTGAGTCAACAGGGGCCAATTCACCCCTCCACTTT. It is translated as CAISESTGANSPLHF.

The chain has TRBV4-2 and TRBJ2-2; D is unclear. With 0 bases removed from V and 4 bases from J, the gap between germline ends came to 9 bases. The CDR3 loop spans 15 amino acids. Germline V lookup: CDR1 LGHNA, CDR2 YNFKEQ. Here the CDR3 DNA reads TGTGCCAGCAGCCAAGAGTCCCATCCCACCGGGGAGCTGTTTTTT. It is translated as CASSQESHPTGELFF.

V gene TRBV5-1 combines with J gene TRBJ2-1; 9 bases map to TRBD2. J gave up 8 bases and V 4 bases, and 10 bases lay outside the gene matches. Germline V CDR1 and CDR2: SGHRS, YFSETQ. The CDR3 is made up of 15 amino acids. The CDR3 loop is CASSRLAALVDEQFF. Written as DNA, the CDR3 is TGCGCCAGCAGCCGACTAGCGGCCCTCGTCGATGAGCAGTTCTTC.

This clone was counted only a few times. DNA for the CDR3: TGTGCCACCGACCGACAGGGGGTTCGCGGCACTGAAGCTTTCTTT. It is translated as CATDRQGVRGTEAFF. The rearrangement links TRBV19 to TRBJ1-1, with 9 bases that match TRBD1. Germline V gives CDR1 LNHDA, CDR2 SQIVND (reference sequence). V gave up 10 bases and J gave up 4 bases; unmatched junction bases: 13. The CDR3 spans 15 residues.

V usage is TRBV7-6 and J usage is TRBJ2-6, with a possible D match to TRBD2 (6 bases). The CDR3 covers 19 residues. V dropped 3 bases and J dropped 0 bases, with 18 bases sitting between them. From germline, CDR1 is SGHVS and CDR2 FNYEAQ. The CDR3 spells CASSLGTGTQSSGANVLTF. The CDR3 DNA is TGTGCCAGCAGCTTGGGGACCGGGACTCAGAGCTCTGGGGCCAACGTCCTGACTTTC.

This clone was observed a few times. The genes are TRBV6-5 and TRBJ1-1; 7 nucleotides match TRBD1. CDR1 and CDR2 (germline): MNHEY, SVGAGI. Trimming took 10 bases from V and 8 from J; bases not matched to a gene: 7. This CDR3 comprises 11 residues. The DNA of the CDR3 is TGTGCCATCAGAGAGGACAGGGAAGCTTTCTTT. It yields the protein CAIREDREAFF.

This chain links TRBV5-1 with TRBJ2-1; TRBD1 is a possible D gene (5 bases). Trimming stripped 5 bases from V and 1 base from J, with 10 bases between. Germline V gene data show CDR1 as SGHRS and CDR2 as YFSETQ. The CDR3 sequence is 14 residues long. CDR3 sequence (DNA): TGCGCCAGCAGACCGCAGGGATCCTACAATGAGCAGTTCTTC. Translated: CASRPQGSYNEQFF.

The rearrangement uses TRBV13 and TRBJ2-7; D ambiguous. Germline assignment: CDR1 PRHDT and CDR2 FYEKMQ (reference sequence). This CDR3 has 13 amino acids. V gave up 4 bases and J gave up 7 bases, with 14 bases separating them. The chain's CDR3 is CASSSRHRTEQYF. Here the CDR3 DNA reads TGTGCCAGCAGCTCCAGACACCGTACGGAGCAGTACTTC.

The chain recombines TRBV19 with TRBJ1-5; D gene uncertain. The V end lost 4 bases, the J end lost 1 base, and 11 bases lay between the germline ends. Germline lookup yields CDR1 LNHDA and CDR2 SQIVND (reference sequence). The CDR3 is 15 amino acids. Here the CDR3 reads CASSRSPQSNQPQHF. CDR3 sequence (DNA): TGTGCCAGTAGTAGGAGCCCCCAGAGCAATCAGCCCCAGCATTTT.

This clone was seen ten or more times. V gene TRBV7-9 combines with J gene TRBJ1-1; 7 nucleotides agree with TRBD1. V gave up 5 bases and J gave up 0 bases; unmatched junction bases: 6. This CDR3 has 15 amino acids. Germline-derived CDR1 and CDR2 are SEHNR and FQNEAQ (reference sequence). This CDR3 reads CASSPDRSMNTEAFF. The DNA of the CDR3 is TGTGCCAGCAGCCCGGACAGGTCCATGAACACTGAAGCTTTCTTT.

This clone was observed at least ten times. The chain carries TRBV5-1 and TRBJ1-2, with D unclear. The CDR3 is 15 amino acids. From germline, CDR1 is SGHRS and CDR2 YFSETQ. V lost 0 bases, J lost 0 bases, and 9 bases lay in between. This chain's CDR3 is CASSLAAGTNYGYTF. For the CDR3, the DNA is TGCGCCAGCAGCTTGGCAGCGGGAACTAACTATGGCTACACCTTC. The full variable domain, with the rest looked up from reference TRBV5-1 and TRBJ1-2, is KAGVTQTPRYLIKTRGQQVTLSCSPISGHRSVSWYQQTPGQGLQFLFEYFSETQRNKGNFPGRFSGRQFSNSRSEMNVSTLELGDSALYLCASSLAAGTNYGYTFGSGTRLTVV.

CDR3 amino acids: CASSSRNAEAFF. CDR3 DNA: TGTGCCAGCAGTTCACGAAACGCTGAAGCTTTCTTT. The J gene is TRBJ1-1, the V gene TRBV27, with no clear D. The V end was cut by 4 bases, the J end by 6 bases, with 9 bases between. Germline-derived CDR1 and CDR2 are MNHEY and SMNVEV (reference sequence). CDR3 length: 12 amino acids.

This rearrangement joins TRBV5-1 to TRBJ2-6; either TRBD1 or TRBD2 may fit D (5 bases each). Trimming removed 0 bases at V and 0 bases at J, with 7 bases between. The CDR3 is made up of 16 amino acids. Germline V gene lookup returns CDR1 SGHRS and CDR2 YFSETQ. The CDR3: CASSLEGSSGANVLTF. The CDR3 bases are TGCGCCAGCAGCTTGGAGGGGAGCTCTGGGGCCAACGTCCTGACTTTC.

The chain carries TRBV28 and TRBJ1-2; TRBD1 might be the D (5 bases). Germline values: CDR1 MDHEN, CDR2 SYDVKM. Trimming removed 3 bases at V and 4 bases at J, with 15 bases between. The CDR3 is 15 residues long. CDR3 sequence reads: CASSLGTALTYGYTF. The CDR3 region has the DNA TGTGCCAGCAGTTTGGGGACTGCCTTGACCTATGGCTACACCTTC.

This clone was found a few times. The V and J genes are TRBV6-1 and TRBJ1-2, with D maybe TRBD1 (5 bases). V lost 1 base to trimming and J lost 3 bases, with 12 bases between them. The CDR3 extends over 15 amino acids. Germline CDR1 MNHNS, CDR2 SASEGT. CDR3 in amino acids: CASSEGGALDYGYTF. The CDR3 region has the DNA TGTGCCAGCAGTGAAGGTGGGGCCTTGGACTATGGCTACACCTTC.

V is TRBV29-1 and J is TRBJ1-2; tentatively, D is TRBD1 (5 bases). V lost 4 bases and J lost 1, with 10 bases in between. The CDR3 has 13 amino acids. Per germline, CDR1 SQVTM and CDR2 ANQGSEA. CDR3 nucleotides: TGCAGCGTTGGTACAGGCTATAACTATGGCTACACCTTC. This encodes CSVGTGYNYGYTF. Full variable domain (outside the CDR3, taken from reference TRBV29-1 and TRBJ1-2): SAVISQKPSRDICQRGTSLTIQCQVDSQVTMMFWYRQQPGQSLTLIATANQGSEATYESGFVIDKFPISRPNLTFSTLTVSNMSPEDSSIYLCSVGTGYNYGYTFGSGTRLTVV.

The chain couples TRBV29-1 to TRBJ1-3, with D possibly being TRBD1 (5 bases). This CDR3 spans 12 amino acids. Trimming took 6 bases from V and 3 from J, leaving 9 bases between them. The germline gives CDR1 SQVTM, CDR2 ANQGSEA. The CDR3, as DNA: TGCAGCGTGGAGACAGATGGAAACACCATATATTTT. This sequence encodes CSVETDGNTIYF.